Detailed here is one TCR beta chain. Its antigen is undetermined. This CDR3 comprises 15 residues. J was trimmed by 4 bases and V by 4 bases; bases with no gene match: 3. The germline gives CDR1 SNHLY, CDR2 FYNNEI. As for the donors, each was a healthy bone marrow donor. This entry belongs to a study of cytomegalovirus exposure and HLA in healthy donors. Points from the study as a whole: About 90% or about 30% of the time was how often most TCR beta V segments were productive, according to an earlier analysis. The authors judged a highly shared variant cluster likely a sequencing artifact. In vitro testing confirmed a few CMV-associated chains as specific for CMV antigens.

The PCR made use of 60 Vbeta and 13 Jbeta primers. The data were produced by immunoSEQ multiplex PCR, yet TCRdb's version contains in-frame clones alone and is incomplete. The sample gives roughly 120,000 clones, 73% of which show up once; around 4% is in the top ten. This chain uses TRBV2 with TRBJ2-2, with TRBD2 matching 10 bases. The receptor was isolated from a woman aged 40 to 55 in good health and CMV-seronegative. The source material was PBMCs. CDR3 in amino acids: CASSGQRGGTGELFF. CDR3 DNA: TGTGCCAGCAGTGGACAGCGGGGGGGCACCGGGGAGCTGTTTTTT.